This T cell receptor beta chain was sequenced for a study of shared clonotypes between healthy human individuals. Study-wide points: Naive CD4 clonotypes were shared across several donors at 4.5% to 6%. Naive subsets generally exceeded memory subsets in estimated richness.

Details on this clone: Its specificity is unknown.

The CDR3 runs to 13 residues. CDR1 and CDR2 from the germline V gene are WNHNN and SYGVQD (reference sequence). Trimming left V 6 bases short and J 4 bases short, with 12 bases between. Only in-frame clones appear in the TCRdb table, and some are missing; sequencing was by immunoSEQ multiplex PCR. The table lists some 1 million clones, approximately 70% of them singletons. The sequenced sample was memory CD4+ T cells sorted from blood. This sample's subset: CD45RA-negative fraction. V and J are TRBV10-1 and TRBJ1-1, with D possibly TRBD1 on 6 matching bases. The TCR sequence derives from a young man in good health. CDR3 nucleotides: TGCGCCAGCAGCGAGGGGGGGGCCACTGAAGCTTTCTTT. This encodes CASSEGGATEAFF.